A selection of T cell receptor beta chains follows, all from one sample in a study of T cells in Graves' hyperthyroidism and ophthalmopathy. MiXCR, run by TCRdb on the multiplex PCR reads, gives a single entry per CDR3 protein. The data show approximately 620,000 distinct CDR3 sequences, approximately 15% seen once. Sequenced input: blood. These receptors were taken from a woman aged 40 to 50 with Graves' ophthalmopathy. Each CDR3 is given with its conserved first and last residue. D genes are given only for firm matches. Clone size is given for some rows only: seen once, a few or many times, or a class if the clone is expanded.

clone size	CDR3 length	V gene	D gene	J gene	CDR3 protein	CDR3 DNA
NA	11	TRBV5-5	NA	TRBJ2-7	CASTLRAEQYF	TGTGCCAGCACCCTAAGGGCGGAGCAGTACTTC
many	12	TRBV5-1	NA	TRBJ1-1	CASSEGNTEAFF	TGCGCCAGCAGTGAAGGCAACACTGAAGCTTTCTTT
few	20	TRBV9	NA	TRBJ2-6	CASSVGQSQTTVSGANVLTF	TGTGCCAGCAGCGTGGGGCAGTCCCAAACAACAGTCTCTGGGGCCAACGTCCTGACTTTC
many	16	TRBV7-2	NA	TRBJ2-1	CASSILRGGTDNEQFF	TGTGCCAGCAGCATCCTCAGGGGGGGGACCGACAATGAGCAGTTCTTC
many	13	TRBV7-8	TRBD2	TRBJ2-1	CASTPGGNNEQFF	TGTGCCAGCACCCCGGGGGGAAACAATGAGCAGTTCTTC
many	14	TRBV20-1	TRBD1	TRBJ2-3	CSVPPGQGSDTQYF	TGCAGTGTTCCCCCGGGACAGGGGTCAGATACGCAGTATTTT
many	15	TRBV6-1	NA	TRBJ1-4	CASSDESRTNEKLFF	TGTGCCAGCAGTGATGAGTCCAGAACCAATGAAAAACTGTTTTTT
many	14	TRBV7-2	NA	TRBJ2-7	CASSLELLSYEQYF	TGTGCCAGCAGCTTAGAGCTGTTAAGCTACGAGCAGTACTTC
NA	18	TRBV9	NA	TRBJ2-1	CASSLYGAGGNSYNEQFF	TGCGCCAGCAGCTTGTACGGGGCTGGCGGAAATTCCTACAATGAGCAGTTCTTC
few	14	TRBV5-1	TRBD1	TRBJ1-1	CASSFLFGQDEAFF	TGCGCCAGCAGCTTCTTGTTTGGACAGGATGAAGCTTTCTTT
many	14	TRBV5-1	TRBD1	TRBJ1-1	CASSLGDRAMHAFF	TGCGCCAGCAGCTTGGGTGACAGGGCTATGCATGCTTTCTTT
many	14	TRBV20-1	NA	TRBJ2-5	CSADLGGIQETQYF	TGCAGTGCTGACCTCGGAGGGATTCAAGAGACCCAGTACTTC
NA	15	TRBV29-1	NA	TRBJ2-3	CSVVEGWGTADTQYF	TGCAGCGTAGTAGAGGGTTGGGGGACGGCAGATACGCAGTATTTT
many	14	TRBV28	NA	TRBJ2-3	CASSRQIYTDTQYF	TGTGCCAGCAGTCGACAGATCTACACAGATACGCAGTATTTT
NA	12	TRBV29-1	NA	TRBJ1-2	CSVGKGDYGYTF	TGCAGCGTTGGAAAGGGCGACTATGGCTACACCTTC
many	13	TRBV13	NA	TRBJ2-1	CASSLVSDNEQFF	TGTGCCAGCAGCTTAGTTAGCGACAATGAGCAGTTCTTC
many	12	TRBV7-9	NA	TRBJ1-1	CASSHENTEAFF	TGTGCCAGCAGCCATGAGAACACTGAAGCTTTCTTT
NA	14	TRBV20-1	NA	TRBJ1-1	CSASFQALNTEAFF	TGCAGTGCTAGCTTTCAAGCATTGAACACTGAAGCTTTCTTT
few	12	TRBV29-1	NA	TRBJ2-2	CSVAANTGELFF	TGCAGCGTTGCCGCGAACACCGGGGAGCTGTTTTTT
NA	13	TRBV12-3/TRBV12-4	NA	TRBJ2-2	CASTTGFTGELFF	TGTGCCAGCACCACAGGGTTCACCGGGGAGCTGTTTTTT
many	16	TRBV3-1	TRBD1	TRBJ1-1	CASSQTGTGVNTEAFF	TGTGCCAGCAGCCAAACCGGGACAGGGGTTAACACTGAAGCTTTCTTT
many	11	TRBV20-1	NA	TRBJ1-1	CSPRGDTEAFF	TGCAGCCCCCGTGGGGACACTGAAGCTTTCTTT
many	14	TRBV3-1	NA	TRBJ2-2	CASSLQVATGELFF	TGTGCCAGCAGCTTACAGGTGGCCACCGGGGAGCTGTTTTTT
many	17	TRBV28	NA	TRBJ2-6	CASSLSDSDSGANVLTF	TGTGCCAGCAGTTTATCGGACAGTGACTCTGGGGCCAACGTCCTGACTTTC
NA	15	TRBV4-1	NA	TRBJ1-5	CASSQIGLGNQPQHF	TGCGCCAGCAGCCAGATAGGCTTGGGCAATCAGCCCCAGCATTTT
many	15	TRBV18	TRBD1	TRBJ2-4	CASSTLGQEWDIQYF	TGTGCCAGCTCAACCCTCGGACAGGAATGGGACATTCAGTACTTC
few	12	TRBV7-9	NA	TRBJ1-4	CASTREFEKLFF	TGTGCCAGCACTAGGGAGTTTGAAAAACTGTTTTTT
many	13	TRBV30	NA	TRBJ2-5	CAWSQGGAETQYF	TGTGCCTGGAGTCAAGGGGGAGCGGAGACCCAGTACTTC
NA	15	TRBV7-2	NA	TRBJ2-5	CASSLDFSYGEAQYF	TGTGCCAGCAGCTTAGACTTTAGCTACGGAGAGGCCCAGTACTTC
many	12	TRBV7-3	NA	TRBJ2-1	CASSLSANEQFF	TGTGCCAGCAGCTTATCTGCAAATGAGCAGTTCTTC
NA	14	TRBV6-2/TRBV6-3	TRBD2	TRBJ2-1	CASSLAGAYNEQSF	TGTGCCAGCTCCCTAGCGGGAGCCTACAATGAGCAGTCCTTC
many	11	TRBV12-3/TRBV12-4	NA	TRBJ2-3	CASSERDTQYF	TGTGCCAGCAGCGAGCGGGATACGCAGTATTTT
many	13	TRBV30	NA	TRBJ1-1	CAWSVTAGTEAFF	TGTGCCTGGTCGGTCACGGCGGGCACTGAAGCTTTCTTT
few	14	TRBV13	NA	TRBJ2-1	CASSIWGRGNEQFF	TGTGCCAGCAGTATTTGGGGGCGTGGAAATGAGCAGTTCTTC
many	16	TRBV18	TRBD2	TRBJ2-1	CASSPFSLAGGNEQFF	TGTGCCAGCTCACCATTCTCACTAGCGGGGGGCAATGAGCAGTTCTTC
NA	14	TRBV19	TRBD1	TRBJ1-5	CASSMDRGTQPQHF	TGTGCCAGTAGTATGGACAGGGGGACTCAGCCCCAGCATTTT
NA	14	TRBV4-1	NA	TRBJ1-4	CASSQVVTNEKLFF	TGCGCCAGCAGCCAAGTAGTGACTAATGAAAAACTGTTTTTT
NA	16	TRBV19	TRBD1	TRBJ2-1	CASSLSGTGLYNEQFF	TGTGCCAGTAGTCTGTCCGGGACAGGGCTCTACAATGAGCAGTTCTTC
few	17	TRBV2	NA	TRBJ1-6	CASSPGGNRYYNSPLHF	TGTGCCAGCAGTCCGGGAGGGAACCGTTACTATAATTCACCCCTCCACTTT
NA	16	TRBV7-3	TRBD2	TRBJ2-1	CASSLVVGGPNNEQFF	TGTGCCAGCAGCTTAGTCGTGGGAGGGCCCAACAATGAGCAGTTCTTC
many	14	TRBV20-1	NA	TRBJ2-4	CSASPGIAKNIQYF	TGCAGTGCTAGCCCTGGGATAGCCAAAAACATTCAGTACTTC
NA	18	TRBV27	TRBD2	TRBJ2-1	CASSGPGLAGGTYNEQFF	TGTGCCAGCAGTGGCCCGGGACTAGCGGGTGGAACCTACAATGAGCAGTTCTTC
NA	15	TRBV20-1	TRBD1	TRBJ1-4	CSARPPGQPLEKLFF	TGCAGTGCTAGACCCCCGGGACAGCCGTTGGAAAAACTGTTTTTT
NA	15	TRBV12-3/TRBV12-4	TRBD1	TRBJ2-7	CASSPGTGARYEQYF	TGTGCCAGCAGTCCTGGGACAGGGGCAAGATACGAGCAGTACTTC
NA	14	TRBV20-1	NA	TRBJ1-1	CSAIDSGGGIEAFF	TGCAGTGCCATAGACAGCGGAGGGGGTATTGAAGCTTTCTTT
few	13	TRBV6-1	NA	TRBJ2-2	CASRKRSTGELFF	TGTGCCAGTCGAAAGAGGAGCACCGGGGAGCTGTTTTTT
NA	18	TRBV19	TRBD1	TRBJ1-3	CASSFTQGTASSGNTIYF	TGTGCCAGTAGTTTCACCCAAGGGACAGCCAGCTCTGGAAACACCATATATTTT
many	14	TRBV5-1	NA	TRBJ2-7	CASSTRDGGSEQYF	TGCGCCAGCAGCACCCGGGACGGGGGAAGCGAGCAGTACTTC
many	16	TRBV2	NA	TRBJ1-4	CASSEALGRVYEKLFF	TGTGCCAGCAGTGAAGCGCTAGGCAGGGTTTATGAAAAACTGTTTTTT
NA	16	TRBV7-9	TRBD1	TRBJ1-1	CASSPGQGAQVTEAFF	TGTGCCAGCAGCCCGGGACAGGGGGCGCAGGTCACTGAAGCTTTCTTT
once	13	TRBV30	NA	TRBJ2-3	CAWTGALTDTQYF	TGTGCCTGGACAGGGGCCCTCACAGATACGCAGTATTTT
many	12	TRBV29-1	NA	TRBJ2-3	CSVDGGTDTQYF	TGCAGCGTTGATGGCGGCACAGATACGCAGTATTTT
many	15	TRBV7-2	TRBD2	TRBJ2-3	CASSLGGGAADTQYF	TGTGCCAGCAGCTTAGGCGGGGGGGCGGCAGATACGCAGTATTTT
NA	14	TRBV19	NA	TRBJ2-1	CASSITVQYNEQFF	TGTGCCAGTAGTATAACGGTGCAGTACAATGAGCAGTTCTTC
many	13	TRBV9	NA	TRBJ1-1	CASSVEFNTEAFF	TGTGCCAGCAGCGTAGAATTTAACACTGAAGCTTTCTTT